The 14 T cell receptor beta chains below come from one sample, sequenced in a study of CD8+CD57+ T cells in acquired aplastic anemia. Genomic DNA served as template for TCR beta VDJ and CDR3 profiling. TCRdb reanalysed the reads using MiXCR and keeps one entry per CDR3 protein. The table records some 120,000 distinct CDR3 sequences, around 48% of them present only once. The sequencing sample was made of sorted CD4+, CD8+, or CD8+CD57+ T cells (not recorded which) from PBMCs. The receptors originated from a human donor in good health, serving as a control.

Ten or more counts support this clonotype. The V and J genes are TRBV11-2 and TRBJ2-1, with TRBD1 matching 11 bases. With V trimmed by 2 bases and J by 7 bases, 7 bases remained unmatched. Germline CDR1 reads SGHAT; CDR2 reads FQNNGV. This CDR3 is 16 amino acids long. CDR3 sequence reads: CASSLSTGTGGNEQFF. In nucleotides, the CDR3 is TGTGCCAGCAGCTTAAGCACTGGGACAGGGGGAAATGAGCAGTTCTTC.

This clonotype was seen more than once but under ten times. The chain uses TRBV25-1 and TRBJ1-1; 7 bases are a match to TRBD1. CDR1 is MGHDK and CDR2 is SYGVNS in the germline V gene. The CDR3 runs 16 residues. With 2 bases clipped from V and 5 bases from J, the junction kept 11 bases outside the gene matches. CDR3 bases: TGTGCCAGCAGTGAAAAATTAGCGGGACAGATGACTGAAGCTTTCTTT. Translating it yields CASSEKLAGQMTEAFF.

There are a few counts of this clonotype. V is TRBV7-2 and J is TRBJ2-7; 9 positions agree with TRBD2. V was clipped by 1 base and J by 6 bases; unmatched bases: 7. Per germline, CDR1 SGHTA and CDR2 FQGNSA. The CDR3 length is 15 residues. The chain's CDR3 is CASSLGLAVVGEQYF. The CDR3 coding sequence is TGTGCCAGCAGCTTAGGACTAGCGGTGGTGGGCGAGCAGTACTTC.

The chain's CDR3 is CASTLGGGDYGYTF. The CDR3 bases are TGTGCCAGTACCTTGGGAGGGGGTGACTATGGCTACACCTTC. This sequence joins TRBV13 and TRBJ1-2; tentative D call: TRBD1 (6 bases). This CDR3 is built from 14 residues. Trimming stripped 9 bases from V and 3 bases from J, with 17 bases between. Looked up from germline, CDR1 is PRHDT and CDR2 is FYEKMQ (reference sequence).

This clonotype was recorded many times. This sequence joins TRBV7-2 and TRBJ2-1; D is unresolved. The V end was cut by 4 bases, the J end by 7 bases, with 14 bases between. The germline V gene has CDR1 SGHTA and CDR2 FQGNSA. The CDR3 totals 14 residues. The CDR3 loop is CASSSLDRRNEQFF. The CDR3 region has the DNA TGTGCCAGCAGCTCTTTGGACCGTCGGAATGAGCAGTTCTTC.

This clonotype was seen repeatedly, ten times or more. The rearrangement uses TRBV6-5 and TRBJ2-6; 8 bases are a match to TRBD1. V shed 4 bases, J shed 0 bases, and the junction held 5 bases outside the gene matches. Germline lookup yields CDR1 MNHEY and CDR2 SVGAGI. CDR3 size: 17 residues. The CDR3 reads CASSFDRGDSGANVLTF. CDR3 DNA sequence: TGTGCCAGCAGTTTTGACAGGGGCGACTCTGGGGCCAACGTCCTGACTTTC.

The V call is TRBV25-1, the J call TRBJ1-2, with 12 bases matching TRBD1. In germline, CDR1 is MGHDK, CDR2 SYGVNS. The J segment lost 4 bases and the V segment lost 3 bases, leaving 6 bases of the junction unmatched. The CDR3 is made up of 16 amino acids. CDR3 coding DNA: TGTGCCAGCAGTGATGGGGGACAGGGGGCTGGCTATGGCTACACCTTC. Protein product: CASSDGGQGAGYGYTF.

At least ten counts were recorded for this clonotype. The gene calls are TRBV18 and TRBJ1-2, with D possibly TRBD1 on 6 matching bases. Trimming shortened V by 0 bases and J by 7 bases, and 9 bases separated the two germline ends. The V gene's germline CDR1 is KGHSH and CDR2 LQKENI. CDR3 size: 13 residues. CDR3 nucleotides: TGTGCCAGCTCACCACCAGGGGGGGTTGGCTACACCTTC. Its translation: CASSPPGGVGYTF.

This clonotype was recorded many times. The chain uses TRBV19 and TRBJ2-1; D uncertain. V was trimmed by 3 bases and J by 4 bases, leaving 13 bases between them. The CDR3 is made up of 15 amino acids. Germline loops: CDR1 LNHDA, CDR2 SQIVND (reference sequence). The CDR3 loop reads CASSMMGLLYNEQFF. DNA of the CDR3: TGTGCCAGTAGTATGATGGGCTTGTTATACAATGAGCAGTTCTTC.

There are many counts of this clonotype. The V and J genes are TRBV6-1 and TRBJ2-7, with 7 positions matching TRBD1. V was pared by 6 bases and J by 3 bases, with 11 bases of the junction left unmatched. This CDR3 has 15 residues. In germline, CDR1 is MNHNS, CDR2 SASEGT. The CDR3 DNA follows: TGTGCCAGCAGCCCCCAGACAGGGTTATTCTACGAGCAGTACTTC. This encodes CASSPQTGLFYEQYF.

With respect to this clonotype: A much larger clone lies one base from this, so it may be a read error. This chain links TRBV6-5 with TRBJ2-1; D is tentatively TRBD1 or TRBD2 (6 bases each). CDR3 length: 14 amino acids. Germline V gives CDR1 MNHEY, CDR2 SVGAGI. The DNA of the CDR3 is TGTGCCGGCAGTTACCCTGGGGGCGGGGATGAGCAGTTCTTC. The encoded protein is CAGSYPGGGDEQFF.

The chain links TRBV25-1 to TRBJ1-1, with TRBD1 as a possible D gene (6 bases). The ends were cut back, 2 bases at V and 4 bases at J, with 14 bases in the middle. Looked up from germline, CDR1 is MGHDK and CDR2 is SYGVNS. The CDR3 runs 15 residues. CDR3 protein: CASSEEPQGVTEAFF. DNA of the CDR3: TGTGCCAGCAGTGAAGAGCCACAGGGCGTCACTGAAGCTTTCTTT.

This chain links TRBV29-1 with TRBJ1-5; perhaps TRBD1 as D (5 bases). V was trimmed by 6 bases and J by 1 base, leaving 10 bases between them. Germline loops: CDR1 SQVTM, CDR2 ANQGSEA. This CDR3 has 13 amino acids. The CDR3: CSVGVLSNQPQHF. DNA for the CDR3: TGCAGCGTGGGGGTGTTAAGCAATCAGCCCCAGCATTTT.

This clonotype was detected ten times or more. The chain links TRBV18 to TRBJ2-3; 10 bases match TRBD2. V dropped 6 bases and J dropped 2; count of bases not matched to a gene: 5. The CDR3 has 15 amino acids. CDR1 KGHSH and CDR2 LQKENI come from the germline V gene. CDR3 in DNA: TGTGCCAGCTCGGCTAGCGGGGGAGACACAGATACGCAGTATTTT. Translating gives CASSASGGDTDTQYF.